The clone carrying this T cell receptor beta chain was recorded a few times. This entry belongs to a study of T-cell memory formation after mild COVID-19. The wider study: There were largely donor-specific TCR clusters.

The V gene lost 3 bases and the J gene lost 8 bases, with 10 bases spanning the gap. This CDR3 contains 12 residues. TCRdb re-called the 5' RACE reads through MiXCR, storing one row per CDR3 protein. Of roughly 130,000 distinct CDR3 sequences detected, more than 15% appear once; the ten largest clones hold around 14%. Sequenced input: PBMCs or a T cell subset sorted from them (not recorded which). The sequence derives from an adult woman who had mild COVID-19 (a few samples of this study predate the infection). Cell type and time point are not known. The chain joins TRBV12-3 or TRBV12-4 to TRBJ1-2; D is unresolved. Here the CDR3 reads CASSLGYGGYTF. The CDR3 DNA reads as TGTGCCAGCAGTTTGGGTTACGGGGGCTACACCTTC.